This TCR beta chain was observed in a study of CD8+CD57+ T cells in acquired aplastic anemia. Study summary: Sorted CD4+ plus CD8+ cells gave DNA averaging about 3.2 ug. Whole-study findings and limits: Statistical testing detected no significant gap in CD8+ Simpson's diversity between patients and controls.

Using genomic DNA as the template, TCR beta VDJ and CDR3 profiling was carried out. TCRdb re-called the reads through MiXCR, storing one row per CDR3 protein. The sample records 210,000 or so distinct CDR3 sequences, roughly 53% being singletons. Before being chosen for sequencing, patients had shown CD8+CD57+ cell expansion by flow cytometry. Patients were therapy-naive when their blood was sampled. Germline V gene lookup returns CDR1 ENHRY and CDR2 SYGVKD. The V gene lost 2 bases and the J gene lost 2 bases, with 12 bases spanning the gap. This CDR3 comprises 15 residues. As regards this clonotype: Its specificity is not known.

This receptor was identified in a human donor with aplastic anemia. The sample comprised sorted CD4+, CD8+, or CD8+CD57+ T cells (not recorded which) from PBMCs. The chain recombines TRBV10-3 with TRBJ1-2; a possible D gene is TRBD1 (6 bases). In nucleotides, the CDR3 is TGTGCCATCAGTGAGATGGACAGCCCGAACTATGGCTACACCTTC. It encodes CAISEMDSPNYGYTF.